The present T cell receptor beta chain was sequenced within a study of human CD8 memory T cell subsets (dated by TCRdb to about 2020). Regarding the study in general: To assess clonal relationships, the TCRbeta repertoires of stem-like (TSTEM), progenitor exhausted-like (TPEX) and effector memory CD8+ T cell subsets were compared. Six donors each provided TSTEM, TPEX and effector memory subsets, and TCRbeta repertoires were obtained from all six. Here is what the overall study found, with its caveats: Based on Chao1 estimates, TSTEM subsets appeared to have greater repertoire diversity than TPEX subsets, which could potentially reflect a broader range of specificities. Only TCRbeta chains were sequenced, and the repertoire comparisons were based on several donors and tested using paired t-tests with Bonferroni correction. TSTEM and TPEX subsets showed similarly high normalized Shannon-Wiener diversity, whereas effector memory subsets were comparatively less diverse. Although both stem-like subsets shared clonotypes with effector memory cells, the overlap between TSTEM and TPEX repertoires was minimal, suggesting distinct antigen spectra for the TSTEM and TPEX subsets.

For CDR1 and CDR2, the germline V gene lists SQVTM and ANQGSEA. The CDR3 runs 12 amino acids, cysteine and phenylalanine included. The DNA sequence is not available. In regard to this clonotype: Which antigen it targets is not known.

Density gradient separation was used to isolate peripheral blood mononuclear cells from healthy donor buffy coats. Negative magnetic separation using EasySep or MojoSort CD8+ T cell isolation kits was how the study enriched total CD8+ T cells. For each subset, total RNA was extracted using an RNeasy Mini Kit from duplicate vials of under 160,000 sorted CD8+ T cells. PBMCs were used either fresh or after cryopreservation in fetal bovine serum containing 10% DMSO. CD8+ T cell subsets were sorted to purity by fluorescence-activated cell sorting on a FACSAria III. A Human TCR Profiling Kit was used to prepare UMI-labeled 5' RACE TCRbeta libraries. Every TCRbeta library was prepared in parallel with an identical number of PCR cycles. Under the source paper's analysis protocol: Between about 2,700 and 20,000 functional CDR3beta clonotypes were contained in each TCRbeta library. MIGEC 1.2.9 was used for UMI extraction and consensus assembly, with a minimum of three reads required per UMI. MiXCR 3.0.3 was used to extract in-frame CDR3beta repertoires. Diversity metrics were computed in VDJtools 1.2.1 after downsampling each sample to 42,000 randomly selected UMIs. Repertoire overlap metrics D, R and F2 were calculated in VDJtools for the top 3,000 clones of each sample pair. TCRdb reprocessed the reads, so every CDR3 protein sequence counts as one entry and DNA is not shown. TCRdb, rather than the study authors, made the V and J calls. The sample's table covers fewer than 15,000 distinct CDR3 sequences. Approximately 15% of the sample comes from the top ten.

This receptor chain uses TRBV29-1 and TRBJ1-2; the TCRdb D gene call, TRBD1, has no DNA to confirm it. This clonotype was sampled from a human donor in good health. Sequencing was carried out using CD8+ T cells from PBMCs. The CDR3 protein: CSVGTGTYGYTF. With the rest looked up from the reference TRBV29-1 and TRBJ1-2 genes rather than sequenced, the full variable domain is SAVISQKPSRDICQRGTSLTIQCQVDSQVTMMFWYRQQPGQSLTLIATANQGSEATYESGFVIDKFPISRPNLTFSTLTVSNMSPEDSSIYLCSVGTGTYGYTFGSGTRLTVV.